This T cell receptor beta chain was profiled in a study of cytomegalovirus exposure and HLA in healthy donors. The CDR3 length is 13 residues. Germline CDR1 SQVTM, CDR2 ANQGSEA. With V trimmed by 7 bases and J by 0 bases, 5 bases remained unmatched. Study-level points and caveats: Among TCR beta chains, those listed as cytomegalovirus-associated numbered approximately 150. A later examination showed that TCR association rates differed by HLA locus, with DRB1 most and HLA-C fewest. A later analysis reportedly identified an Asian-associated ancestry cluster as carrying fewer N-insertions than the approximately 710-donor mean.

While unrecorded immune exposures were likely, the donors were nominally healthy when sampled. A remark on this clone: What it binds is not known.

This PCR relied on a set of 60 Vbeta primers and 13 Jbeta primers. Generated by immunoSEQ multiplex PCR, the TCRdb table keeps only in-frame clones and is missing some. The sample shows over 150,000 clones, about 85% of them seen only once. The clonotype comes from a man aged 25-40 years in good health and CMV-seropositive. Sequencing was performed on PBMCs. The chain recombines TRBV29-1 with TRBJ1-1; 7 positions agree with TRBD1. The CDR3 coding sequence is TGCAGCGCCACGACAGGGATGAACACTGAAGCTTTCTTT. Its translation is CSATTGMNTEAFF. The whole variable domain, filled in from reference TRBV29-1 and TRBJ1-1, reads SAVISQKPSRDICQRGTSLTIQCQVDSQVTMMFWYRQQPGQSLTLIATANQGSEATYESGFVIDKFPISRPNLTFSTLTVSNMSPEDSSIYLCSATTGMNTEAFFGQGTRLTVV.